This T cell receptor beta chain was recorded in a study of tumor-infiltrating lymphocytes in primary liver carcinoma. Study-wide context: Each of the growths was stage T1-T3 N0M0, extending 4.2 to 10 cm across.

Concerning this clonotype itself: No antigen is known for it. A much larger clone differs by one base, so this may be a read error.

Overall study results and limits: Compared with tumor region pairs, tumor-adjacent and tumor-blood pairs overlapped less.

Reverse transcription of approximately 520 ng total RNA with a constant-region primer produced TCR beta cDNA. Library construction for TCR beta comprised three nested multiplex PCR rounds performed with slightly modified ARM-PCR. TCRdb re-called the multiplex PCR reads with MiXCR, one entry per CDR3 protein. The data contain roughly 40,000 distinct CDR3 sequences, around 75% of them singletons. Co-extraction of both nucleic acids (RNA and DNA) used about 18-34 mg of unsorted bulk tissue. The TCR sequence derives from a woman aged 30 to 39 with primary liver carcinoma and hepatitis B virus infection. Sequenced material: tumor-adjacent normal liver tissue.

This CDR3 reads CASSLDGRPAGPNEQFF. The DNA of the CDR3 is TGTGCCAGCAGCTTAGATGGGAGACCAGCGGGACCCAATGAGCAGTTCTTC. The chain is built from TRBV7-9 and TRBJ2-1, with 7 bases lining up with TRBD2. The CDR3 runs 17 residues. Germline CDR1 SEHNR, CDR2 FQNEAQ (reference sequence). The V gene end was trimmed by 1 base and the J gene end by 6 bases; junction bases not matched to a gene: 12.